This TCR beta chain is drawn from a study of T cell responses to AZD1222 COVID-19 vaccine. Study observations and caveats: Regions 160-218 and 743-854 held dominance among vaccine-associated CD4 TCRs, which spanned spike. Among AZD1222 vaccinees, only six were seropositive at baseline. Per reports, nearly half of all spike-specific TCRs target regions that are unmutated in variants. Donors skewed white British and female; clonal diversity was possibly underestimated.

Sequenced by immunoSEQ multiplex PCR; TCRdb stores in-frame clones only, minus some. The sample shows 80,000 or so clones, 75% to 95% of them seen only once. Remarks on this clone: The antigen is not known.

J lost 2 bases, V lost 2 bases, and 3 bases had no gene match. CDR1 and CDR2 from the germline V gene are MNHNY and SVGAGI (reference sequence). The length of the CDR3 is 15 residues. The receptor comes from an adult in good health. This chain connects TRBV6-6 to TRBJ2-4; 7 bases map to TRBD1. The starting material was peripheral blood, obtained on day 0 of MenACWY control vaccination. The CDR3 nucleotides read TGTGCCAGCAGTTACAGGGACAGCCCCAAAAACATTCAGTACTTC. This encodes CASSYRDSPKNIQYF.